Sequencing of this T cell receptor (beta chain) was carried out in a study of T cell responses to AZD1222 COVID-19 vaccine. As for the study in general: Pooled together were second doses at about 4 or about 12 weeks.

V dropped 6 bases and J dropped 9; count of bases not matched to a gene: 13. Germline V CDR1 and CDR2: SNHLY, FYNNEI. The CDR3 covers 15 residues. With regard to this clone: Its matching antigen is unknown.

Assay used: immunoSEQ multiplex PCR; TCRdb lists only in-frame clones, some missing. The sample records roughly 150,000 clones, about nine tenths being singletons. Study-wide findings and caveats: The number of AZD1222 recipients seropositive at baseline was only 6 or 7.

The material was peripheral blood, obtained on day 0 of AZD1222 vaccination. The rearrangement joins TRBV2 to TRBJ2-1; 8 positions match TRBD2. The clonotype comes from an adult in good health. The DNA of the CDR3 is TGTGCCAGCAGCGTAACAGCGGGAGTAGGTACTGAGCAGTTCTTC. Protein product: CASSVTAGVGTEQFF.